These T cell receptor beta chains were read from a single sample in a study of T cell responses to AZD1222 COVID-19 vaccine. The repertoire was sequenced with immunoSEQ multiplex PCR; TCRdb's copy has only in-frame clones and lacks some. The sample shows 160,000 or so clones, about 92% of them seen only once. The source material was peripheral blood, sampled 28 days after the second AZD1222 dose. The receptors come from an adult who received the AZD1222 COVID-19 vaccine. CDR3s include the opening cysteine and the closing phenylalanine or tryptophan. Fields, in order: V gene, D gene, clone size, J gene, CDR3 protein, CDR3 DNA. A D gene is named only where the DNA matches it firmly. Expanded clones are given a class, and other clones once, few, many or no size at all.

TRBV19	.	.	TRBJ1-5	CATQGGEYNQPQHF	TGTGCCACCCAAGGGGGGGAATATAATCAGCCCCAGCATTTT
TRBV6-6	.	.	TRBJ2-5	CATRVGNRETQYF	TGTGCCACTAGGGTGGGCAACCGGGAGACCCAGTACTTC
TRBV2	.	.	TRBJ2-2	CASSPLADTGELFF	TGTGCCAGCAGTCCGCTTGCGGACACCGGGGAGCTGTTTTTT
TRBV5-1	.	.	TRBJ1-2	CASSLADLYGYTF	TGCGCCAGCAGCTTGGCGGATTTGTATGGCTACACCTTC
TRBV6-1	.	.	TRBJ1-6	CASSESGNSPLHF	TGTGCCAGCAGTGAATCGGGTAATTCACCCCTCCACTTT
TRBV6-5	.	.	TRBJ1-4	CASSYTSGGDEKLFF	TGTGCCAGCAGTTACACGTCTGGGGGGGATGAAAAACTGTTTTTT
TRBV19	TRBD1	.	TRBJ1-2	CASSARQGAFEGYTF	TGTGCCAGTAGTGCGCGACAGGGGGCATTTGAAGGCTACACCTTC
TRBV5-1	.	.	TRBJ1-2	CASSLEVGPIGGYTF	TGCGCCAGCAGCTTGGAGGTCGGCCCTATTGGGGGCTACACCTTC
TRBV10-3	TRBD1	.	TRBJ2-7	CAISDGVRGLGNEQYF	TGTGCCATCAGTGACGGGGTGAGGGGGCTAGGTAACGAGCAGTACTTC
TRBV2	.	.	TRBJ1-2	CASTRQRGNYGYTF	TGTGCCAGCACAAGACAGAGGGGTAACTATGGCTACACCTTC
TRBV18	TRBD1	.	TRBJ1-4	CASSGDRAQRGLEKLFF	TGTGCCAGCTCAGGCGACAGGGCACAAAGAGGATTGGAAAAACTGTTTTTT
TRBV2	.	.	TRBJ2-7	CASTRQTYEQYF	TGTGCCAGCACAAGACAGACCTACGAGCAGTACTTC
TRBV18	TRBD1	.	TRBJ1-1	CASSPGTGGTEAFF	TGTGCCAGCTCACCAGGGACAGGTGGAACTGAAGCTTTCTTT
TRBV4-1	.	.	TRBJ1-5	CASSQRGGGNQPQHF	TGCGCCAGCAGCCAGAGAGGAGGGGGCAATCAGCCCCAGCATTTT
TRBV6-5	.	.	TRBJ1-3	CASSTLFQNTIYF	TGTGCCAGCAGTACACTTTTCCAAAACACCATATATTTT
TRBV7-2	.	.	TRBJ1-2	CASRASGYGYTF	TGTGCCAGCAGGGCCTCAGGGTATGGCTACACCTTC
TRBV7-9	.	.	TRBJ1-5	CASSLDVQPQHF	TGTGCCAGCAGCTTAGACGTTCAGCCCCAGCATTTT
TRBV19	.	once	TRBJ2-1	CASRWDGSSYNEQFF	TGTGCCAGTAGGTGGGACGGGAGCTCCTACAATGAGCAGTTCTTC
TRBV6-5	.	.	TRBJ1-3	CASSPIRSGNTIYF	TGTGCCAGCAGCCCAATTCGCTCTGGAAACACCATATATTTT
TRBV7-2	.	.	TRBJ1-1	CASSLVGRNTEAFF	TGTGCCAGCAGCTTAGTTGGCAGGAACACTGAAGCTTTCTTT
TRBV2	TRBD1	.	TRBJ2-7	CASKDRGRGYEQYF	TGTGCCAGCAAGGACAGGGGGCGCGGATACGAGCAGTACTTC
TRBV9	.	.	TRBJ1-4	CASSPGVNNEKLFF	TGTGCCAGCAGCCCGGGGGTGAATAATGAAAAACTGTTTTTT
TRBV3-1/TRBV3-2	.	.	TRBJ1-2	CASSHRTEGLYGYTF	TGTGCCAGCAGCCACAGGACGGAGGGCTTATATGGCTACACCTTC
TRBV12-5	.	.	TRBJ1-1	CASGLVLGGRRNTEAFF	TGTGCTAGTGGTTTGGTACTGGGGGGGCGCCGGAACACTGAAGCTTTCTTT
TRBV4-2	TRBD2	.	TRBJ2-7	CASSQGVGGLAGGDEQYF	TGTGCCAGCAGCCAAGGAGTAGGAGGACTAGCGGGGGGGGACGAGCAGTACTTC
TRBV15	.	.	TRBJ1-4	CATSRVRGGEKLFF	TGTGCCACCAGCAGAGTGAGGGGGGGTGAAAAACTGTTTTTT
TRBV30	.	.	TRBJ1-1	CAWEFMNTEAFF	TGTGCCTGGGAGTTCATGAACACTGAAGCTTTCTTT
TRBV19	.	.	TRBJ1-1	CASSIWGTEAFF	TGTGCCAGTAGTATCTGGGGCACTGAAGCTTTCTTT
TRBV6-5	.	.	TRBJ1-6	CASSYFNVPGNSPLHF	TGTGCCAGCAGTTACTTTAACGTACCGGGAAATTCACCCCTCCACTTT
TRBV3-1/TRBV3-2	.	.	TRBJ1-6	CASSLRSGRYNSPLHF	TGTGCCAGCAGCCTTCGTTCGGGACGGTATAATTCACCCCTCCACTTT
TRBV6-1	TRBD2	.	TRBJ2-3	CASSERLAGGRRETDTQYF	TGTGCCAGCAGTGAACGACTAGCGGGGGGCAGGAGGGAGACAGATACGCAGTATTTT
TRBV9	TRBD2	.	TRBJ2-5	CASSAGLAGGLGETQYF	TGTGCCAGCAGCGCGGGACTAGCGGGGGGGCTGGGTGAGACCCAGTACTTC
TRBV4-1	.	.	TRBJ1-2	CASSQENGVVNYGYTF	TGCGCCAGCAGCCAAGAGAACGGGGTCGTCAACTATGGCTACACCTTC
TRBV5-4	.	.	TRBJ1-1	CASSLAQGKTEAFF	TGTGCCAGCAGCTTGGCCCAGGGGAAGACTGAAGCTTTCTTT
TRBV6-5	.	.	TRBJ2-2	CASSYPGPGELFF	TGTGCCAGCAGTTACCCAGGGCCCGGGGAGCTGTTTTTT
TRBV6-5	.	.	TRBJ1-4	CASTPMGGVHEKLFF	TGTGCCAGCACCCCGATGGGGGGTGTGCATGAAAAACTGTTTTTT
TRBV12-3/TRBV12-4	.	.	TRBJ1-1	CASSLEGSSAYF	TGTGCCAGCAGTCTAGAGGGGTCCTCAGCTTATTTT
TRBV12-5	.	.	TRBJ1-6	CASGLEAPGIERPSPLHF	TGTGCTAGTGGTTTGGAAGCCCCGGGGATTGAGCGGCCATCACCCCTCCACTTT
TRBV7-9	.	.	TRBJ1-1	CASRPDQGTEAFF	TGTGCCAGCAGGCCTGACCAGGGTACTGAAGCTTTCTTT
TRBV12-3/TRBV12-4	.	.	TRBJ2-5	CASTPAGTETQYF	TGTGCCAGCACCCCCGCTGGGACAGAGACCCAGTACTTC
TRBV3-1/TRBV3-2	.	.	TRBJ2-7	CASSQGLGGQGYEQYF	TGTGCCAGCAGCCAGGGCTTGGGGGGTCAGGGCTACGAGCAGTACTTC
TRBV27	TRBD1	.	TRBJ2-3	CASSSTTGGSSDTQYF	TGTGCCAGCAGTTCCACGACAGGGGGGAGTTCAGATACGCAGTATTTT
TRBV5-1	.	.	TRBJ1-2	CASSLGHLNYGYTF	TGCGCCAGCAGCTTGGGACATCTTAACTATGGCTACACCTTC
TRBV4-2	.	once	TRBJ2-2	CASSRKGGGSDTGELFF	TGTGCCAGCAGCCGTAAGGGAGGGGGGTCGGACACCGGGGAGCTGTTTTTT
TRBV9	TRBD1	.	TRBJ2-7	CASSAQPGQGNYEQYF	TGTGCCAGCAGCGCACAACCGGGACAGGGGAACTACGAGCAGTACTTC
TRBV9	TRBD1	.	TRBJ2-7	CASSVSGGYEQYF	TGTGCCAGCAGCGTTTCAGGGGGCTACGAGCAGTACTTC
TRBV10-3	TRBD1	.	TRBJ1-6	CAISWDRANSPLHF	TGTGCCATCAGTTGGGACAGGGCTAATTCACCCCTCCACTTT
TRBV6-5	.	.	TRBJ2-1	CASSYSGGPNYNEQFF	TGTGCCAGCAGTTACTCTGGGGGTCCTAACTACAATGAGCAGTTCTTC
TRBV19	.	.	TRBJ2-1	CASKKWASDINEQFF	TGTGCCAGTAAAAAATGGGCTAGCGATATCAATGAGCAGTTCTTC